These 4 T cell receptor beta chains originate from one sample sequenced in a study of T cell responses to AZD1222 COVID-19 vaccine. Data came from immunoSEQ multiplex PCR; TCRdb stores just in-frame clones and leaves some out. The sample shows roughly 150,000 clones, about nine tenths of them seen only once. This material consisted of peripheral blood, taken on day 0 of AZD1222 vaccination. All receptors come from an adult in good health.

The chain recombines TRBV5-1 with TRBJ2-4; TRBD1 matches 9 bases. The germline gives CDR1 SGHRS, CDR2 YFSETQ. The CDR3 has 15 amino acids. With 0 bases clipped from V and 6 bases from J, the junction kept 4 bases outside the gene matches. The CDR3 sequence is CASSLGTGAINIQYF. The CDR3 nucleotides are TGCGCCAGCAGCTTGGGGACAGGGGCAATAAACATTCAGTACTTC. The full variable domain, with the rest looked up from reference TRBV5-1 and TRBJ2-4, is KAGVTQTPRYLIKTRGQQVTLSCSPISGHRSVSWYQQTPGQGLQFLFEYFSETQRNKGNFPGRFSGRQFSNSRSEMNVSTLELGDSALYLCASSLGTGAINIQYFGAGTRLSVL.

The table lists this clone with a few counts. The chain links TRBV27 to TRBJ1-5, with a tentative D call TRBD1 (5 bases). This CDR3 is built from 13 residues. V lost 1 base, J lost 7 bases, and 8 bases lay in between. CDR1 MNHEY and CDR2 SMNVEV come from the germline V gene (reference sequence). The CDR3 is CASSLYKGQPQHF. Here the CDR3 DNA reads TGTGCCAGCAGTTTATATAAGGGGCAGCCCCAGCATTTT.

The genes are TRBV5-1 and TRBJ1-1, with TRBD1 matching over 10 bases. The CDR3 length is 17 residues. The germline gives CDR1 SGHRS, CDR2 YFSETQ. Trimming at V came to 2 bases and at J to 1 base, leaving 8 bases not matched to a gene. CDR3 protein: CASSFRLGQGTNTEAFF. For the CDR3, the DNA is TGCGCCAGCAGCTTTCGCTTGGGACAGGGGACGAACACTGAAGCTTTCTTT.

This chain uses TRBV6-2 or TRBV6-3 with TRBJ2-2; the D call may be TRBD1 or TRBD2 (5 bases each). In germline, CDR1 is MNHEY, CDR2 SVGEGT. The CDR3 spans 16 residues. Trimming left V 6 bases short and J 4 bases short, with 18 bases between. This chain's CDR3 is CASRPTGTKGTGELFF. Written as DNA, the CDR3 is TGTGCCAGCAGACCTACCGGGACCAAAGGCACCGGGGAGCTGTTTTTT.